This T cell receptor (beta chain) was observed in a study of T cells in Graves' hyperthyroidism and ophthalmopathy. Study observations and caveats: Separation of ophthalmopathy from stable hyperthyroidism was achieved by a 13 V-J model.

This clonotype has at least ten counts. The antigen is unknown. Uncontrolled infection, other autoimmune disease, pregnancy or lactation excluded patients. Thyroid ultrasound and orbital computed tomography, with clinical symptoms and serum thyroxine and TRAb, informed diagnoses. What was amplified from RNA transcripts were TCR beta CDR3 regions. With the HTBI primer set, the TCR CDR3 went through a first round of RT-PCR. A single record per CDR3 protein comes from TCRdb applying MiXCR to the multiplex PCR reads. This table has a few hundred thousand distinct CDR3 sequences, around 20% appearing once. Germline V gene sequence: CDR1 SGHAT, CDR2 FQNNGV. V lost 0 bases to trimming and J lost 5 bases, with 7 bases between them. This CDR3 is 13 amino acids long.

Material for sequencing was blood. The source of this sequence is a man aged 50 or older with Graves' ophthalmopathy. V is TRBV11-2 and J is TRBJ1-2; no definite D call. CDR3 DNA: TGTGCCAGCAGCTTAGAGGCAGGATATGGCTACACCTTC. It translates to CASSLEAGYGYTF.